The 24 T cell receptor beta chains below come from one sample, sequenced in a study of blood T cell repertoires in COVID-19. TCRdb keeps only in-frame clones here, not all; method: immunoSEQ multiplex PCR. This table holds 60,000 to 70,000 clones, about 80% found once. Material: peripheral blood. These receptors all come from an elderly woman with acute or convalescent COVID-19.

The rearrangement joins TRBV20-1 to TRBJ1-4; D is possibly TRBD1 (6 bases). Trimming removed 3 bases from V and 8 bases from J, with 16 bases in between. The CDR3 is made up of 14 amino acids. Germline CDR1 reads DFQATT; CDR2 reads SNEGSKA (reference sequence). The CDR3 spells CSASLGQASEKLFF. The DNA for the CDR3 is TGCAGTGCTAGTCTGGGACAAGCGAGCGAAAAACTGTTTTTT.

The chain couples TRBV10-3 to TRBJ2-1; tentatively, D is TRBD2 (6 bases). The ends were cut back, 2 bases at V and 1 base at J, with 9 bases in the middle. Germline V gene lookup returns CDR1 ENHRY and CDR2 SYGVKD. The CDR3 has 15 amino acids. CDR3 DNA: TGTGCCATCAGTGAGGGGACTCCTTCCTACAATGAGCAGTTCTTC. It yields the protein CAISEGTPSYNEQFF.

The rearrangement joins TRBV6-2 or TRBV6-3 to TRBJ1-1; D is uncertain. Germline V gene lookup returns CDR1 MNHEY and CDR2 SVGEGT. Trimming stripped 4 bases from V and 0 bases from J, with 9 bases between. The CDR3 is 14 residues long. CDR3 in DNA: TGTGCCAGCAGTTTCAATACAATGAACACTGAAGCTTTCTTT. Translation gives CASSFNTMNTEAFF.

The chain links TRBV7-2 to TRBJ2-7; tentative D call: TRBD2 (5 bases). V lost 2 bases and J 1 base, leaving 9 bases between the germline ends. The CDR3 has 14 amino acids. CDR1 is SGHTA, CDR2 FQGNSA, per germline. DNA for the CDR3: TGTGCCAGCAGCTTACACGGAGGTTCCTACGAGCAGTACTTC. Its translation is CASSLHGGSYEQYF.

The V call is TRBV10-3, the J call TRBJ2-7; 7 positions agree with TRBD1. CDR1 and CDR2 from the germline V gene are ENHRY and SYGVKD. The CDR3 is made up of 13 amino acids. Trimming at V came to 9 bases and at J to 3 bases, leaving 8 bases not matched to a gene. CDR3 nucleotides: TGTGCCATAGGCTTACAGGGGATCTACGAGCAGTACTTC. It yields the protein CAIGLQGIYEQYF.

The J gene is TRBJ2-2, the V gene TRBV21-1; TRBD2 was called by the table and not checked on the DNA. TRBV21-1 is designated a pseudogene. The CDR3 is 19 amino acids. CDR3 nucleotides: TGTGCCAGCAGCAAACTCATTGGGAGGCTAGCGGGGAACACCGGGGAGCTGTTTTTT. It encodes CASSKLIGRLAGNTGELFF.

The J gene is TRBJ2-7, the V gene TRBV7-2; TRBD2 matches at 8 bases. V was pared by 5 bases and J by 5 bases, with 11 bases of the junction left unmatched. The V gene's germline CDR1 is SGHTA and CDR2 FQGNSA. The CDR3 contains 15 residues. CDR3 in amino acids: CASSLLAVRPHEQYF. The CDR3 DNA is TGTGCCAGCAGCCTACTAGCGGTCCGGCCCCACGAGCAGTACTTC.

V and J are TRBV27 and TRBJ2-3; weak D call: TRBD1 (5 bases). Germline values: CDR1 MNHEY, CDR2 SMNVEV (reference sequence). V was pared by 3 bases and J by 3 bases, with 19 bases between. The CDR3 is made up of 17 amino acids. The CDR3 reads CASSLSLPRALTDTQYF. The CDR3 DNA sequence: TGTGCCAGCAGTTTGTCCCTCCCCAGGGCCCTAACAGATACGCAGTATTTT.

The rearrangement links TRBV3-1 (or the pseudogene TRBV3-2) to TRBJ1-4; D possibly corresponds to TRBD1 (5 bases). CDR3 length: 15 residues. The V end lost 4 bases, the J end lost 1 base, and 10 bases lay between the germline ends. Germline V lookup: CDR1 LGHDT, CDR2 YNNKEL (reference sequence). CDR3 amino acids: CASSRRGGTNEKLFF. CDR3 DNA: TGTGCCAGCAGCCGGAGGGGTGGAACTAATGAAAAACTGTTTTTT.

The chain couples TRBV5-1 to TRBJ2-1, with a tentative D call TRBD1 (5 bases). Germline loops: CDR1 SGHRS, CDR2 YFSETQ. With 4 bases removed from V and 4 bases from J, the gap between germline ends came to 12 bases. This CDR3 comprises 14 residues. The CDR3 protein is CASSTYGAYNEQFF. The CDR3 DNA is TGCGCCAGCAGCACCTATGGGGCATACAATGAGCAGTTCTTC. The whole variable domain, filled in from reference TRBV5-1 and TRBJ2-1, reads KAGVTQTPRYLIKTRGQQVTLSCSPISGHRSVSWYQQTPGQGLQFLFEYFSETQRNKGNFPGRFSGRQFSNSRSEMNVSTLELGDSALYLCASSTYGAYNEQFFGPGTRLTVL.

The chain couples TRBV28 to TRBJ1-1; TRBD1 might be the D (6 bases). V gave up 6 bases and J gave up 2 bases, with 16 bases separating them. Looked up from germline, CDR1 is MDHEN and CDR2 is SYDVKM. The CDR3 spans 15 residues. CDR3 in amino acids: CASSRGGARNTEAFF. The CDR3 DNA reads TGTGCCAGCAGCCGGGGGGGGGCTCGAAACACTGAAGCTTTCTTT.

The genes are TRBV6-6 and TRBJ2-7; 9 nucleotides match TRBD1. The CDR3 covers 15 residues. The germline gives CDR1 MNHNY, CDR2 SVGAGI (reference sequence). V trimming: 6 bases; J trimming: 3 bases; junction bases outside the gene matches: 9. The CDR3 DNA reads TGTGCCAGCAGGCCGCCCGGGGACAGGGACTACGAGCAGTACTTC. Translated, it gives CASRPPGDRDYEQYF.

The CDR3 nucleotides are TGCGCCAGCAGCCCAACTACGGCAGCCACTGAGCAGTTCTTC. Protein product: CASSPTTAATEQFF. The chain links TRBV5-1 to TRBJ2-1, with D unresolved. Per the germline V gene, CDR1 is SGHRS and CDR2 is YFSETQ. The length of the CDR3 is 14 residues. Trimming removed 4 bases at V and 9 bases at J, with 17 bases between.

The sample holds one count of this clone. V is TRBV29-1 and J is TRBJ1-1; maybe TRBD1 (5 bases). Between the trimmed V and J ends, which lost 4 bases and 3 bases, there was a span of 9 bases. Germline V gene data show CDR1 as SQVTM and CDR2 as ANQGSEA. The CDR3 consists of 12 residues. CDR3 residues: CSVAPGHTEAFF. As DNA, the CDR3 is TGCAGCGTTGCTCCAGGGCACACTGAAGCTTTCTTT.

As to this clone: At one end, the junction sequence differs from germline, possibly due to a read error. V gene TRBV7-7 combines with J gene TRBJ2-5; D perhaps matches TRBD1 (7 bases). Germline CDR1 is SSHAT and CDR2 is FNYEAQ (reference sequence). There are 15 residues in the CDR3. CDR3 loop: CASSFGGGPAQTQYF. CDR3 DNA: TGTGCTAGCAGCTTTGGAGGGGGCCCTGCCCAGACCCAGTACTTC.

This chain uses TRBV28 with TRBJ2-4; 9 positions agree with TRBD1. The CDR3 runs 14 residues. V was clipped by 2 bases and J by 7 bases; unmatched bases: 3. Germline values: CDR1 MDHEN, CDR2 SYDVKM. CDR3 nucleotide sequence: TGTGCCAGCAGTTTACCCGGGACAGGGAACATTCAGTACTTC. Translated, it gives CASSLPGTGNIQYF.

The chain couples TRBV18 to TRBJ2-7; D gene ambiguous. Looked up from germline, CDR1 is KGHSH and CDR2 is LQKENI. This CDR3 has 13 residues. Trimming stripped 0 bases from V and 6 bases from J, with 9 bases between. CDR3 bases: TGTGCCAGCTCACCACCTAGCCGTGGCGAGCAGTACTTC. It is translated as CASSPPSRGEQYF.

This clone was seen a single time. This chain joins TRBV4-1 and TRBJ2-7; tentatively, D is TRBD1 (6 bases). The CDR3 contains 14 residues. V was clipped by 3 bases and J by 5 bases, with 14 bases between them. Germline CDR1 and CDR2: MGHRA and YSYEKL. The DNA of the CDR3 is TGCGCCAGCAGCCAGATGGACAGCCGGAACGAGCAGTACTTC. It codes for CASSQMDSRNEQYF.

The gene calls are TRBV18 and TRBJ1-5, with D uncertain. This CDR3 is built from 15 residues. The V gene lost 2 bases and the J gene lost 1 base, with 9 bases spanning the gap. Per germline, CDR1 KGHSH and CDR2 LQKENI. CDR3 DNA sequence: TGTGCCAGCTCACCAGCAGCGGGGAGCAATCAGCCCCAGCATTTT. Residues: CASSPAAGSNQPQHF. Full variable domain (remainder filled in from reference TRBV18 and TRBJ1-5): NAGVMQNPRHLVRRRGQEARLRCSPMKGHSHVYWYRQLPEEGLKFMVYLQKENIIDESGMPKERFSAEFPKEGPSILRIQQVVRGDSAAYFCASSPAAGSNQPQHFGDGTRLSIL.

This clone came up a few times. The chain couples TRBV19 to TRBJ1-2; D is possibly TRBD1 (5 bases). Germline V lookup: CDR1 LNHDA, CDR2 SQIVND (reference sequence). This CDR3 is built from 15 residues. V lost 3 bases to trimming and J lost 0 bases, with 11 bases between them. This CDR3 is CASSISSGANYGYTF. The CDR3 DNA reads as TGTGCCAGTAGTATCTCCTCGGGGGCTAACTATGGCTACACCTTC. The entire variable domain, with the rest obtained from reference TRBV19 and TRBJ1-2, is as follows: DGGITQSPKYLFRKEGQNVTLSCEQNLNHDAMYWYRQDPGQGLRLIYYSQIVNDFQKGDIAEGYSVSREKKESFPLTVTSAQKNPTAFYLCASSISSGANYGYTFGSGTRLTVV.

The genes are TRBV3-1 (or the pseudogene TRBV3-2) and TRBJ1-1; maybe TRBD1 (5 bases). Germline CDR1 is LGHDT and CDR2 is YNNKEL (reference sequence). The ends were cut back, 8 bases at V and 6 bases at J, with 16 bases in the middle. The CDR3 runs 13 residues. CDR3 amino acids: CASQGMGGAEAFF. The CDR3 DNA reads as TGTGCCAGCCAGGGTATGGGAGGCGCTGAAGCTTTCTTT.

The V gene is TRBV24-1, the J gene TRBJ2-3; tentative D call: TRBD2 (6 bases). With 2 bases removed from V and 4 bases from J, the gap between germline ends came to 12 bases. Germline V CDR1 and CDR2: KGHDR, SFDVKD. This CDR3 is built from 15 residues. This CDR3 is CATSDWTPGADTQYF. For the CDR3, the DNA is TGTGCCACCAGTGATTGGACCCCGGGGGCAGATACGCAGTATTTT.

The gene calls are TRBV2 and TRBJ1-5, with TRBD1 identical over 8 bases. Germline V gives CDR1 SNHLY, CDR2 FYNNEI. This CDR3 contains 14 residues. V shed 6 bases and J 4 bases; nucleotides not matched to a gene: 5. CDR3 protein: CASSGQGRNQPQHF. Written as DNA, the CDR3 is TGTGCCAGCAGCGGACAGGGTAGGAATCAGCCCCAGCATTTT.

The chain joins TRBV24-1 to TRBJ2-1; 8 nucleotides align to TRBD1. Germline V lookup: CDR1 KGHDR, CDR2 SFDVKD. The CDR3 extends over 17 amino acids. The V segment lost 3 bases and the J segment 0 bases; nucleotides outside the gene matches: 6. The CDR3 loop is CATSDPGGESSYNEQFF. CDR3 nucleotides: TGTGCCACCAGTGATCCAGGGGGCGAAAGCTCCTACAATGAGCAGTTCTTC.